Below, 21 T cell receptor beta chains from the same sample are listed, as sequenced in a study of CD8 T cells in Susac syndrome (dated by TCRdb to the late 2010s). Receptor libraries were prepared by the immunoSEQ multiplex PCR assay. RNA was extracted using the RNeasy kit, and about 0.45 to 1 microgram was reverse transcribed with random hexamers. Through fastp at Q25 and MiXCR, TCRdb rebuilt clones from the public reads, retaining in-frame beta chains. Here each entry gathers all rows of one CDR3 protein and keeps the most common genes and DNA. The sample table shows roughly 200,000 distinct CDR3 sequences, and approximately 94% are seen once. The top ten clones comprise approximately 0.11% of the sample. Material: CD4+ T cells from PBMCs. These receptors came from a human donor with Susac syndrome.

The chain recombines TRBV2 with TRBJ1-5, with 11 bases lining up with TRBD1. From germline, CDR1 is SNHLY and CDR2 FYNNEI. Trimming removed 3 bases from V and 5 bases from J; junction bases left unmatched: 6. The CDR3 extends over 16 amino acids. This CDR3 is CASSDVGQGVDQPQHF. DNA for the CDR3: TGTGCCAGCAGTGACGTGGGACAGGGGGTAGATCAGCCCCAGCATTTT.

This chain uses TRBV20-1 with TRBJ2-7; TRBD2 matches 11 bases. Germline CDR1 and CDR2: DFQATT and SNEGSKA (reference sequence). The CDR3 covers 15 residues. The V gene end was trimmed by 6 bases and the J gene end by 0 bases; junction bases not matched to a gene: 7. The DNA of the CDR3 is TGCAGTGCCATCCCGACTAGCGGGGTCTCCTACGAGCAGTACTTC. It codes for CSAIPTSGVSYEQYF.

This clonotype was seen just once. This chain connects TRBV7-9 to TRBJ2-7; possibly TRBD1 for D (6 bases). The V gene's germline CDR1 is SEHNR and CDR2 FQNEAQ (reference sequence). The length of the CDR3 is 14 residues. Trimming stripped 5 bases from V and 6 bases from J, with 17 bases between. DNA of the CDR3: TGTGCCAGCAGCCCAAGACAGGCAGCCGGCGAGCAGTACTTC. Protein: CASSPRQAAGEQYF.

This sequence joins TRBV20-1 and TRBJ2-3; 8 bases line up with TRBD2. V gave up 5 bases and J gave up 0 bases; unmatched junction bases: 7. CDR3 length: 15 amino acids. Germline-derived CDR1 and CDR2 are DFQATT and SNEGSKA (reference sequence). The CDR3 sequence: CSAPTGGGSTDTQYF. The CDR3 DNA reads TGCAGTGCTCCGACCGGGGGGGGTAGCACAGATACGCAGTATTTT.

This chain's CDR3 is CASSFPGAGDETQYF. The CDR3 DNA reads TGCGCCAGCAGCTTCCCTGGAGCGGGGGATGAGACCCAGTACTTC. The chain combines TRBV5-1 with TRBJ2-5; 8 nucleotides line up with TRBD2. Germline lookup yields CDR1 SGHRS and CDR2 YFSETQ. The V segment lost 2 bases and the J segment 5 bases; nucleotides outside the gene matches: 8. The CDR3 totals 15 residues. The variable domain in full, completed from reference TRBV5-1 and TRBJ2-5, reads KAGVTQTPRYLIKTRGQQVTLSCSPISGHRSVSWYQQTPGQGLQFLFEYFSETQRNKGNFPGRFSGRQFSNSRSEMNVSTLELGDSALYLCASSFPGAGDETQYFGPGTRLLVL.

The V and J genes are TRBV5-6 and TRBJ1-6; D is unclear. Germline CDR1 SGHDT, CDR2 YYEEEE. CDR3 size: 14 residues. Trimming removed 4 bases at V and 9 bases at J, with 14 bases between. CDR3 protein: CASSNRELGSPLHF. Here the CDR3 DNA reads TGTGCCAGCAGCAACCGGGAATTGGGTTCACCCCTCCACTTT.

This chain links TRBV18 with TRBJ1-2; D remains unclear. The V end was cut by 3 bases, the J end by 6 bases, with 23 bases between. Germline values: CDR1 KGHSH, CDR2 LQKENI. This CDR3 comprises 17 residues. The CDR3 bases are TGTGCCAGCTCACCGCAAGAGGTCCGGGGTCCCTTAGATGGCTACACCTTC. It specifies CASSPQEVRGPLDGYTF.

The chain couples TRBV3-1 to TRBJ2-3; D possibly corresponds to TRBD2 (5 bases). This CDR3 contains 13 residues. CDR1 is LGHDT and CDR2 is YNNKEL in the germline V gene (reference sequence). V was trimmed by 2 bases and J by 4 bases, leaving 7 bases between them. The CDR3 bases are TGTGCCAGCAGCCAATATAGCGCAGATACGCAGTATTTT. Translating gives CASSQYSADTQYF.

The chain links TRBV28 to TRBJ1-2; no firm D call. Trimming stripped 8 bases from V and 4 bases from J, with 14 bases between. CDR1 and CDR2 from the germline V gene are MDHEN and SYDVKM. There are 13 residues in the CDR3. The CDR3 reads CASQPPSSYGYTF. In nucleotides, the CDR3 is TGTGCCAGCCAGCCCCCCAGTAGCTATGGCTACACCTTC.

The rearrangement joins TRBV6-5 to TRBJ2-4; possible D gene TRBD2, 6 bases. CDR3 size: 13 residues. CDR1 MNHEY and CDR2 SVGAGI come from the germline V gene. V lost 10 bases and J 4 bases, leaving 14 bases between the germline ends. This CDR3 is CATRDGGKNIQYF. The CDR3 DNA reads TGTGCCACAAGGGACGGGGGTAAAAACATTCAGTACTTC.

This clonotype appeared a single time. The chain recombines TRBV3-1 with TRBJ2-2; D might be TRBD1 (6 bases). The CDR3 loop spans 14 amino acids. The V and J ends lost 6 bases and 0 bases respectively, with 8 bases between them. Per germline, CDR1 LGHDT and CDR2 YNNKEL (reference sequence). CDR3 protein: CASRQGPNTGELFF. The CDR3 nucleotides are TGTGCCAGCAGACAGGGCCCGAACACCGGGGAGCTGTTTTTT.

The chain recombines TRBV27 with TRBJ2-7; 8 bases agree with TRBD1. Germline CDR1 MNHEY, CDR2 SMNVEV (reference sequence). This CDR3 region has 14 residues. Trimming cost V 8 bases and J 2 bases; bases outside gene matches: 8. CDR3 loop: CASRIGTGAYEQYF. For the CDR3, the DNA is TGTGCCAGCCGAATAGGGACAGGAGCCTACGAGCAGTACTTC.

The V call is TRBV5-1, the J call TRBJ2-7; perhaps TRBD1 as D (5 bases). The germline V gene encodes CDR1 SGHRS and CDR2 YFSETQ. This CDR3 has 17 amino acids. With 4 bases removed from V and 0 bases from J, the gap between germline ends came to 20 bases. CDR3 sequence reads: CASSPDGRGSSSYEQYF. The DNA of the CDR3 is TGCGCCAGCAGCCCCGACGGAAGGGGCTCGTCCTCCTACGAGCAGTACTTC.

The chain uses TRBV10-1 and TRBJ2-7; no reliable D call. Trimming took 3 bases from V and 0 from J, leaving 9 bases between them. The CDR3 length is 14 residues. Germline loops: CDR1 WNHNN, CDR2 SYGVQD (reference sequence). This chain's CDR3 is CASSDPGDSYEQYF. CDR3 nucleotide sequence: TGCGCCAGCAGTGACCCAGGTGACTCCTACGAGCAGTACTTC.

This chain connects TRBV12-3 or TRBV12-4 to TRBJ1-1, with 7 bases fitting TRBD1. The CDR3 totals 17 residues. The V segment lost 6 bases and the J segment 0 bases; nucleotides outside the gene matches: 13. CDR3 in DNA: TGTGCCAGCAGAACCAGACAGGGCGGAACTATGAACACTGAAGCTTTCTTT. It translates to CASRTRQGGTMNTEAFF.

This sequence joins TRBV24-1 and TRBJ2-3; weak D call: TRBD1 (5 bases). CDR3 length: 14 residues. CDR1 and CDR2 from the germline V gene are KGHDR and SFDVKD. Between the trimmed V and J ends, which lost 3 bases and 3 bases, there was a span of 9 bases. CDR3: CATSDTKGTDTQYF. The DNA for the CDR3 is TGTGCCACCAGTGATACAAAGGGGACAGATACGCAGTATTTT.

This chain joins TRBV20-1 and TRBJ2-5, with 7 bases aligning to TRBD1. This CDR3 contains 14 residues. The junction had 7 bases not matched to a gene; V was cut back by 2 bases and J by 4 bases. Germline values: CDR1 DFQATT, CDR2 SNEGSKA (reference sequence). The CDR3 sequence is CSARRDSTRETQYF. CDR3 in DNA: TGCAGTGCTAGACGGGACAGCACTCGAGAGACCCAGTACTTC.

The J gene is TRBJ2-7, the V gene TRBV2, with 8 bases identical to TRBD1. CDR3 length: 13 residues. Germline CDR1 and CDR2: SNHLY and FYNNEI. J lost 5 bases, V lost 7 bases, and 7 bases had no gene match. In DNA form, the CDR3 reads TGTGCCAGCATTATGGGACAGGCTAACGAGCAGTACTTC. It codes for CASIMGQANEQYF.

The CDR3 DNA follows: TGCGCCAGCAGCCAAGATCGGGGGTCTGATGAAAAACTGTTTTTT. Residues: CASSQDRGSDEKLFF. The rearrangement uses TRBV4-3 and TRBJ1-4; a weak D match, TRBD1 (5 bases). V gave up 0 bases and J gave up 6 bases, with 11 bases separating them. This CDR3 region has 15 residues. Germline V gives CDR1 LGHNA, CDR2 YSLEER.

V usage is TRBV6-6 and J usage is TRBJ1-2; D gene unclear. Trimming took 0 bases from V and 5 from J, leaving 13 bases between them. Germline assignment: CDR1 MNHNY and CDR2 SVGAGI (reference sequence). This CDR3 is 15 amino acids long. CDR3 protein: CASSYSTQTSYGYTF. CDR3 nucleotides: TGTGCCAGCAGTTACTCGACACAGACTTCTTATGGCTACACCTTC.

This chain uses TRBV20-1 with TRBJ2-7, with TRBD2 matching 8 bases. The ends lost 3 bases at V and 1 base at J; junction bases unmatched: 2. CDR1 DFQATT and CDR2 SNEGSKA come from the germline V gene (reference sequence). The CDR3 is 13 residues long. The chain's CDR3 is CSASSGGSYEQYF. The CDR3 region has the DNA TGCAGTGCTAGCTCGGGGGGGTCCTACGAGCAGTACTTC.